This T cell receptor (beta chain) was captured in a study of CD8+ T cells in alopecia areata. The CDR3 has 14 amino acids. Germline loops: CDR1 SGHDT, CDR2 YYEEEE. V lost 3 bases and J 7 bases, leaving 11 bases between the germline ends. Alopecia areata patients provided lesional scalp punch biopsies and peripheral blood. Following extraction, RNA underwent reverse transcription to cDNA, which served as the sequencing template. Generated by immunoSEQ multiplex PCR, the TCRdb table keeps only in-frame clones and is missing some. The table has some 170,000 clones, approximately 62% seen once. The sequencing here drew on CD4+ T cells sorted from blood, taken at week 0. The chain has TRBV5-6 and TRBJ1-6; perhaps TRBD1 as D (5 bases). The origin of this receptor is a human donor with alopecia areata. The CDR3 reads CASSSGRVNSPLHF. Here the CDR3 DNA reads TGTGCCAGCAGCTCAGGCAGGGTAAATTCACCCCTCCACTTT.